These T cell receptor beta chains were read from a single sample in a study of T cell repertoires in cytomegalovirus infection. One entry per CDR3 protein results from TCRdb running MiXCR on the reads. The table lists more than 350,000 distinct CDR3 sequences, approximately 32% of them singletons. Sequencing input: PBMCs. All receptors come from a human donor in good health (CMV status not recorded). Some clones in this sample may be carry-over from other donors' samples. CDR3s leave out the opening cysteine and the closing phenylalanine or tryptophan. Each record gives: CDR3 protein, clone size, J gene, V gene. The size entry is marked missing in some rows and otherwise reads once, few, many or a size class.

CDR3 protein: AISDRDRGATEAF
clone size: many
J gene: TRBJ1-1
V gene: TRBV10-3

CDR3 protein: ARKGAGEPSLTDTQY
clone size: .
J gene: TRBJ2-3
V gene: TRBV2

CDR3 protein: ATSSEEPRHEKLF
clone size: .
J gene: TRBJ1-4
V gene: TRBV15

CDR3 protein: SARGQGTDTQY
clone size: .
J gene: TRBJ2-3
V gene: TRBV20-1

CDR3 protein: ASSLYRVNQPQH
clone size: .
J gene: TRBJ1-5
V gene: TRBV5-6

CDR3 protein: ASSSPSTGRYGYT
clone size: .
J gene: TRBJ1-2
V gene: TRBV6-1

CDR3 protein: ASIPPPDRLSGNTIY
clone size: .
J gene: TRBJ1-3
V gene: TRBV6-6

CDR3 protein: ASSPKAGIPNTEAF
clone size: .
J gene: TRBJ1-1
V gene: TRBV5-4

CDR3 protein: ASSQAQSDSGNTIY
clone size: .
J gene: TRBJ1-3
V gene: TRBV4-1

CDR3 protein: ASSQDSGGANEQF
clone size: few
J gene: TRBJ2-1
V gene: TRBV4-2

CDR3 protein: ASSYLGMSSYEQY
clone size: .
J gene: TRBJ2-7
V gene: TRBV6-2/TRBV6-3

CDR3 protein: SVLAGLGSNQPQH
clone size: .
J gene: TRBJ1-5
V gene: TRBV29-1

CDR3 protein: ASSIQGSHTDTQY
clone size: .
J gene: TRBJ2-3
V gene: TRBV6-1

CDR3 protein: ASMRTGEAF
clone size: .
J gene: TRBJ1-1
V gene: TRBV19

CDR3 protein: ASSRPPGQSNQPQH
clone size: many
J gene: TRBJ1-5
V gene: TRBV19

CDR3 protein: ASSSLGYNEQF
clone size: .
J gene: TRBJ2-1
V gene: TRBV7-6

CDR3 protein: ATSRDQGGLTDTQY
clone size: .
J gene: TRBJ2-3
V gene: TRBV15

CDR3 protein: ASGYRTDTQY
clone size: few
J gene: TRBJ2-3
V gene: TRBV12-5

CDR3 protein: ASSLRRNNSPLH
clone size: .
J gene: TRBJ1-6
V gene: TRBV2

CDR3 protein: ASSQPDFGQGTSYNSPLH
clone size: few
J gene: TRBJ1-6
V gene: TRBV3-1

CDR3 protein: ASMDSSYEQY
clone size: .
J gene: TRBJ2-7
V gene: TRBV19

CDR3 protein: ASSYIEPGASSPLH
clone size: .
J gene: TRBJ1-6
V gene: TRBV6-6

CDR3 protein: ASSPVGRVQSLH
clone size: many
J gene: TRBJ1-6
V gene: TRBV7-2

CDR3 protein: ASSYVSVGANEKLF
clone size: many
J gene: TRBJ1-4
V gene: TRBV6-1

CDR3 protein: ASSEAGTGRLGYT
clone size: .
J gene: TRBJ1-2
V gene: TRBV6-1

CDR3 protein: ASSLAKEGRGFQETQY
clone size: .
J gene: TRBJ2-5
V gene: TRBV5-1

CDR3 protein: ASSPGLSTSTDTQY
clone size: .
J gene: TRBJ2-3
V gene: TRBV12-3/TRBV12-4

CDR3 protein: ASSFTGPNTEAF
clone size: once
J gene: TRBJ1-1
V gene: TRBV13

CDR3 protein: ASSPWGQCNTEAF
clone size: once
J gene: TRBJ1-1
V gene: TRBV4-1

CDR3 protein: SATLWGERYEQY
clone size: .
J gene: TRBJ2-7
V gene: TRBV20-1

CDR3 protein: ASSLRGGMEF
clone size: few
J gene: TRBJ2-1
V gene: TRBV5-6

CDR3 protein: ASTSGGGGTDTQY
clone size: .
J gene: TRBJ2-3
V gene: TRBV5-6

CDR3 protein: ASSLRVSGRSSYNEQF
clone size: many
J gene: TRBJ2-1
V gene: TRBV7-2

CDR3 protein: SARTSGGACY
clone size: once
J gene: TRBJ2-3
V gene: TRBV20-1

CDR3 protein: ASRGETLTSNQPQH
clone size: few
J gene: TRBJ1-5
V gene: TRBV2

CDR3 protein: ASSVTSNPGELF
clone size: .
J gene: TRBJ2-2
V gene: TRBV9

CDR3 protein: ASSTPTGHSYEQY
clone size: few
J gene: TRBJ2-7
V gene: TRBV6-1

CDR3 protein: ASSYSAAGIAGELF
clone size: .
J gene: TRBJ2-2
V gene: TRBV6-5

CDR3 protein: AISEPTEAFSYNEQF
clone size: .
J gene: TRBJ2-1
V gene: TRBV10-3

CDR3 protein: ASSLYSGGAGHNEQF
clone size: .
J gene: TRBJ2-1
V gene: TRBV9

CDR3 protein: ASSRLGPTTHPTDTQY
clone size: once
J gene: TRBJ2-3
V gene: TRBV28

CDR3 protein: ASSLQGFGNQPQH
clone size: many
J gene: TRBJ1-5
V gene: TRBV7-2

CDR3 protein: ASSKQGLLYSPLH
clone size: few
J gene: TRBJ1-6
V gene: TRBV7-8

CDR3 protein: ASSEALNGGQPQH
clone size: .
J gene: TRBJ1-5
V gene: TRBV2

CDR3 protein: ASTSTANTGELF
clone size: few
J gene: TRBJ2-2
V gene: TRBV19

CDR3 protein: ASSGTSGYSYNEQF
clone size: many
J gene: TRBJ2-1
V gene: TRBV7-2

CDR3 protein: ASSRPRQGEWTGELF
clone size: .
J gene: TRBJ2-2
V gene: TRBV6-2/TRBV6-3

CDR3 protein: ASSSTVYEQY
clone size: many
J gene: TRBJ2-7
V gene: TRBV28

CDR3 protein: ASLQTGELF
clone size: .
J gene: TRBJ2-2
V gene: TRBV28

CDR3 protein: ASSLAFRGGFTDTQY
clone size: many
J gene: TRBJ2-3
V gene: TRBV7-8

CDR3 protein: ASSLLAGGRTDTQY
clone size: many
J gene: TRBJ2-3
V gene: TRBV7-2